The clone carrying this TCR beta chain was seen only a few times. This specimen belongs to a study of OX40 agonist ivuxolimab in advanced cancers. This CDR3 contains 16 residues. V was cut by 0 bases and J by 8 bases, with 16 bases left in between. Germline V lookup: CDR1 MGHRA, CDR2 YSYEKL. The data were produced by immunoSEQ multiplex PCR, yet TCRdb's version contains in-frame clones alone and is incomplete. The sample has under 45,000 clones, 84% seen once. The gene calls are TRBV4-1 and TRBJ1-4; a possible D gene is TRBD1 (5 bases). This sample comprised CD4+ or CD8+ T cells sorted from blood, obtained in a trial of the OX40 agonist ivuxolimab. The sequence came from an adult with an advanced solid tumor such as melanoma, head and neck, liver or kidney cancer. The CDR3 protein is CASSQEETGVREKLFF. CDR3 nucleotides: TGCGCCAGCAGCCAAGAAGAAACAGGCGTGAGGGAAAAACTGTTTTTT.